Listed here are 24 T cell receptor beta chains from one sample, sequenced in a study of early T cells in non-severe SARS-CoV-2 infection. TCRdb itself ran the 5' RACE reads through MiXCR, one entry per CDR3 protein. Of about 44,000 distinct CDR3 sequences in the sample, around 5.7% were seen once. Sample: whole blood. These receptors all come from an adult who was a healthcare worker with PCR-confirmed SARS-CoV-2 infection or an uninfected control (not recorded which).

This clonotype was counted ten times or more. The J gene is TRBJ1-1, the V gene TRBV20-1; a weak D match, TRBD1 (6 bases). V was clipped by 0 bases and J by 5 bases, with 16 bases between them. Germline CDR1 and CDR2: DFQATT and SNEGSKA (reference sequence). CDR3 length equals 15 residues. The CDR3, as DNA: TGCAGTGCTAGAGATCTCGACCAAAGGGGGACTGAAGCTTTCTTT. It translates to CSARDLDQRGTEAFF.

This clonotype was observed at least ten times. The chain combines TRBV25-1 with TRBJ2-7, with D unresolved. This CDR3 has 11 amino acids. Between the trimmed V and J ends, which lost 3 bases and 3 bases, there was a span of 3 bases. Looked up from germline, CDR1 is MGHDK and CDR2 is SYGVNS. The CDR3, as DNA: TGTGCCAGCAGTGACCACTACGAGCAGTACTTC. It yields the protein CASSDHYEQYF.

J is TRBJ2-7 and V is TRBV30; perhaps D is TRBD1 or TRBD2 (5 bases each). CDR3 length: 15 residues. CDR1 and CDR2 from the germline V gene are GTSNPN and SVGIG (reference sequence). Trimming took off 1 base at V and 3 bases at J, with 16 bases between the two ends. This chain's CDR3 is CAWSARDGRIYEQYF. CDR3 in DNA: TGTGCCTGGAGTGCCCGGGACGGAAGAATCTACGAGCAGTACTTC.

This clonotype appeared many times. The chain has TRBV7-2 and TRBJ2-2; possibly TRBD2 for D (5 bases). Per the germline V gene, CDR1 is SGHTA and CDR2 is FQGNSA. Trimming removed 7 bases from V and 7 bases from J, with 10 bases in between. There are 12 residues in the CDR3. CDR3 in DNA: TGTGCCAGCACCCTGGAGGTCGGGGAGCTGTTTTTT. Its protein product is CASTLEVGELFF.

This clonotype has a count of ten or more. This chain connects TRBV9 to TRBJ1-5; D not certain. Germline-derived CDR1 and CDR2 are SGDLS and YYNGEE. The CDR3 spans 15 residues. V lost 1 base and J lost 0, with 8 bases in between. Here the CDR3 DNA reads TGTGCCAGCAGCGTATCCGGGCATAGCAATCAGCCCCAGCATTTT. Protein sequence: CASSVSGHSNQPQHF.

This clonotype was counted only a few times. The chain carries TRBV9 and TRBJ2-5, with D perhaps TRBD1 or TRBD2 (6 bases each). Germline lookup yields CDR1 SGDLS and CDR2 YYNGEE. Trimming took 2 bases from V and 4 from J, leaving 18 bases between them. This CDR3 comprises 16 residues. The CDR3 DNA reads as TGTGCCAGCAGCGTGGGGACTCAGGGGCGCTCAGAGACCCAGTACTTC. Translation: CASSVGTQGRSETQYF.

This clonotype was seen a few times. The rearrangement links TRBV19 to TRBJ2-2; possible D gene TRBD2, 5 bases. Germline CDR1 is LNHDA and CDR2 is SQIVND (reference sequence). The CDR3 loop spans 13 amino acids. Trimming took 7 bases from V and 11 from J, leaving 17 bases between them. The CDR3: CASNQGLFRELFF. The CDR3 nucleotides read TGTGCCAGTAACCAAGGACTTTTCAGAGAGCTGTTTTTT. Supplemented by reference TRBV19 and TRBJ2-2, the full variable domain reads DGGITQSPKYLFRKEGQNVTLSCEQNLNHDAMYWYRQDPGQGLRLIYYSQIVNDFQKGDIAEGYSVSREKKESFPLTVTSAQKNPTAFYLCASNQGLFRELFFGEGSRLTVL.

In its sample, this clonotype was seen many times. The CDR3 reads CASSLATRTAFF. In DNA form, the CDR3 reads TGTGCCAGCAGTTTGGCGACAAGGACTGCTTTCTTT. The V gene is TRBV28, the J gene TRBJ1-1; D unresolved. Per the germline V gene, CDR1 is MDHEN and CDR2 is SYDVKM. V lost 3 bases and J lost 11, with 13 bases in between. The CDR3 is 12 residues long.

In this sample, this clonotype turned up a few times. The chain combines TRBV2 with TRBJ2-7, with D tentatively TRBD1 (5 bases). Per germline, CDR1 SNHLY and CDR2 FYNNEI. There are 14 residues in the CDR3. Trimming shortened V by 3 bases and J by 0 bases, and 9 bases separated the two germline ends. The CDR3 nucleotides read TGTGCCAGCAGTGACATAGGGGTCTCCTACGAGCAGTACTTC. Its translation is CASSDIGVSYEQYF.

This clonotype was seen repeatedly, ten times or more. The chain links TRBV28 to TRBJ2-2; 7 nucleotides match TRBD1. This CDR3 spans 15 amino acids. With V trimmed by 8 bases and J by 0 bases, 6 bases remained unmatched. The germline V gene encodes CDR1 MDHEN and CDR2 SYDVKM. The CDR3 loop is CASQVGTANTGELFF. The CDR3, as DNA: TGTGCCAGCCAGGTCGGGACAGCGAACACCGGGGAGCTGTTTTTT.

This clonotype is labeled medium-sized. V usage is TRBV29-1 and J usage is TRBJ1-2, with D perhaps matching TRBD1 (5 bases). V was shortened by 0 bases and J by 2 bases, with 10 bases between the two germline ends. The CDR3 has 14 residues. Germline V gene sequence: CDR1 SQVTM, CDR2 ANQGSEA. CDR3 sequence (DNA): TGCAGCGTTGAAGATGGGGGTAGAAACTATGGCTACACCTTC. Encoded protein: CSVEDGGRNYGYTF.

This clonotype occurred many times. This chain uses TRBV12-3 or TRBV12-4 with TRBJ2-1; tentatively, D is TRBD1 or TRBD2 (5 bases each). The CDR3 is 15 amino acids. V gave up 3 bases and J gave up 2 bases, with 11 bases separating them. For the CDR3, the DNA is TGTGCCAGCAGTTTTAACGGGGCCACCTACAATGAGCAGTTCTTC. It codes for CASSFNGATYNEQFF.

Many counts were recorded for this clonotype. V is TRBV10-2 and J is TRBJ1-1; D possibly corresponds to TRBD1 (6 bases). This CDR3 has 18 residues. Per the germline V gene, CDR1 is WSHSY and CDR2 is SAAADI. V shed 6 bases and J shed 1 base, with 24 bases lying between them. DNA of the CDR3: TGCGCCAGCAGGGGACTAGATTCTGCCAACAGGGCGAACACTGAAGCTTTCTTT. Translated: CASRGLDSANRANTEAFF.

The chain is built from TRBV28 and TRBJ2-7, with D possibly being TRBD1 or TRBD2 (5 bases each). Per germline, CDR1 MDHEN and CDR2 SYDVKM. Trimming removed 5 bases at V and 5 bases at J, with 13 bases between. The CDR3 extends over 13 amino acids. The CDR3 region has the DNA TGTGCCAGCAGTCAGAGGGGACGGGACGAGCAGTACTTC. Translated, it gives CASSQRGRDEQYF.

This clonotype was detected many times. The rearrangement uses TRBV28 and TRBJ2-2, with a tentative D call TRBD1 (5 bases). Germline assignment: CDR1 MDHEN and CDR2 SYDVKM. The ends were cut back, 4 bases at V and 3 bases at J, with 12 bases in the middle. The CDR3 spans 15 residues. CDR3 amino acids: CASSSGRADTGELFF. CDR3 DNA: TGTGCCAGCAGTTCTGGCAGGGCGGACACCGGGGAGCTGTTTTTT. The full variable domain, with the rest looked up from reference TRBV28 and TRBJ2-2, is DVKVTQSSRYLVKRTGEKVFLECVQDMDHENMFWYRQDPGLGLRLIYFSYDVKMKEKGDIPEGYSVSREKKERFSLILESASTNQTSMYLCASSSGRADTGELFFGEGSRLTVL.

This clonotype was seen at least ten times. The chain is built from TRBV9 and TRBJ2-1; D is possibly TRBD1 or TRBD2 (5 bases each). This CDR3 has 14 amino acids. Per germline, CDR1 SGDLS and CDR2 YYNGEE. The V gene lost 0 bases and the J gene lost 5 bases, with 9 bases spanning the gap. The DNA for the CDR3 is TGTGCCAGCAGCGTAGCGGGGCTTAACAATGAGCAGTTCTTC. This encodes CASSVAGLNNEQFF.

This clonotype was recorded a few times. V and J are TRBV7-9 and TRBJ2-1, with TRBD1 identical over 7 bases. CDR1 and CDR2 (germline): SEHNR, FQNEAQ (reference sequence). The CDR3 length is 13 residues. Germline trimming cut 3 bases from V and 8 bases from J; bases unmatched to any gene: 4. CDR3: CASSFRGGDEQFF. The DNA for the CDR3 is TGTGCCAGCAGCTTTAGAGGGGGCGATGAGCAGTTCTTC.

This clonotype was recorded many times. The V gene is TRBV7-9, the J gene TRBJ1-4; TRBD1 is a possible D gene (5 bases). The CDR3 is 18 residues long. Trimming shortened V by 2 bases and J by 0 bases, and 16 bases separated the two germline ends. Germline V gives CDR1 SEHNR, CDR2 FQNEAQ (reference sequence). The CDR3 DNA reads TGTGCCAGCAGCTTATCCGGGACGGCTCGTGCAACTAATGAAAAACTGTTTTTT. Translated: CASSLSGTARATNEKLFF.

This clonotype showed up many times. The rearrangement joins TRBV21-1 to TRBJ1-1; TRBD1 is the table's D call and was not checked against the DNA. TRBV21-1 is a listed pseudogene. The CDR3 sequence is 17 residues long. The CDR3 DNA reads as TGTGCCAGCACCAAAGCGGGGACAGGGTATAGGCACACTGAAGCTTTCTTT. It translates to CASTKAGTGYRHTEAFF.

At least ten counts were recorded for this clonotype. The chain links TRBV7-2 to TRBJ2-1; D unresolved. The CDR3 is 13 residues long. Between the trimmed V and J ends, which lost 2 bases and 7 bases, there was a span of 9 bases. The germline CDR1 and CDR2 sequences are SGHTA and FQGNSA. The CDR3 reads CASSLISGNEQFF. In DNA, the CDR3 is TGTGCCAGCAGCTTAATTTCCGGTAATGAGCAGTTCTTC.

This clonotype was picked up many times. The rearrangement uses TRBV12-3 or TRBV12-4 and TRBJ2-3, with 13 nucleotides matching TRBD2. The CDR3 spans 17 residues. The trim removed 7 bases at V and 0 bases at J, leaving 7 bases unmatched. CDR3: CASTLTSGRSSTDTQYF. CDR3 bases: TGTGCCAGCACTTTGACTAGCGGGAGGTCCAGCACAGATACGCAGTATTTT.

This clonotype was detected a few times. V usage is TRBV6-2 or TRBV6-3 and J usage is TRBJ1-1, with D possibly matching TRBD1 (5 bases). This CDR3 spans 13 amino acids. Germline V gene data show CDR1 as MNHEY and CDR2 as SVGEGT. Trimming took off 4 bases at V and 3 bases at J, with 9 bases between the two ends. This chain's CDR3 is CASSFGRDTEAFF. As DNA, the CDR3 is TGTGCCAGCAGTTTCGGCAGGGACACTGAAGCTTTCTTT.

Concerning this clonotype: The junction differs from germline at one of its ends, possibly a read error. This chain joins TRBV10-3 and TRBJ2-7; a weak D match, TRBD2 (6 bases). CDR1 and CDR2 (germline): ENHRY, SYGVKD. The CDR3 covers 14 residues. CDR3 sequence reads: CAINEEGASYEQYF. As DNA, the CDR3 is TGTGCCATCAATGAGGAGGGAGCCTCCTACGAGCAGTACTTC.

This clonotype was picked up a small number of times. This rearrangement joins TRBV5-4 to TRBJ2-1; 7 positions match TRBD2. The CDR3 covers 15 residues. Trimming at V came to 5 bases and at J to 6 bases, leaving 11 bases not matched to a gene. Per germline, CDR1 SGHNT and CDR2 YYREEE (reference sequence). Written as DNA, the CDR3 is TGTGCCAGCAGGTATGGACTAGAGGTCTCCAATGAGCAGTTCTTC. It translates to CASRYGLEVSNEQFF.